These 26 T cell receptor beta chains were sequenced from one sample in a study of cytomegalovirus exposure and HLA in healthy donors. Vbeta (60) and Jbeta (13) primers were used in the PCR. Sequencing used immunoSEQ multiplex PCR; TCRdb keeps in-frame clones, though not all of them. The data hold some 220,000 clones, with 75% to 90% observed a single time. Sample: PBMCs. These receptor sequences come from a young woman in good health and CMV-seronegative.

The chain employs TRBV4-3 and TRBJ2-7; 11 bases match TRBD2. The junction had 2 bases not matched to a gene; V was cut back by 0 bases and J by 4 bases. This CDR3 is built from 15 residues. CDR1 and CDR2 (germline): LGHNA, YSLEER. In nucleotides, the CDR3 is TGCGCCAGCAGCCAAGATAGCGGGGGGGCGTACGAGCAGTACTTC. Protein product: CASSQDSGGAYEQYF.

This chain connects TRBV5-1 to TRBJ2-1; 7 bases align to TRBD1. With V trimmed by 7 bases and J by 6 bases, 4 bases remained unmatched. Per germline, CDR1 SGHRS and CDR2 YFSETQ. The CDR3 runs to 12 residues. CDR3 nucleotide sequence: TGCGCCAGCGCTGACAGGGCCAATGAGCAGTTCTTC. As protein: CASADRANEQFF.

The V and J genes are TRBV30 and TRBJ2-1, with a possible D match to TRBD2 (5 bases). Trimming left V 4 bases short and J 0 bases short, with 10 bases between. In germline, CDR1 is GTSNPN, CDR2 SVGIG (reference sequence). The CDR3 spans 14 residues. The CDR3 loop reads CAWKERSSYNEQFF. The CDR3 region has the DNA TGTGCCTGGAAAGAGCGGAGCTCCTACAATGAGCAGTTCTTC. Using reference TRBV30 and TRBJ2-1 for the parts outside the CDR3, the full variable domain is SQTIHQWPATLVQPVGSPLSLECTVEGTSNPNLYWYRQAAGRGLQLLFYSVGIGQISSEVPQNLSASRPQDRQFILSSKKLLLSDSGFYLCAWKERSSYNEQFFGPGTRLTVL.

The rearrangement links TRBV6-6 to TRBJ1-1; D is unclear. Germline-derived CDR1 and CDR2 are MNHNY and SVGAGI (reference sequence). This CDR3 comprises 15 residues. The ends were cut back, 6 bases at V and 0 bases at J, with 14 bases in the middle. The CDR3, as DNA: TGTGCCAGCAGATTACGTACAGACATGAACACTGAAGCTTTCTTT. The encoded protein is CASRLRTDMNTEAFF.

This rearrangement joins TRBV29-1 to TRBJ1-1; unclear D gene. The CDR3 contains 11 residues. The germline CDR1 and CDR2 sequences are SQVTM and ANQGSEA. V was clipped by 5 bases and J by 7 bases, with 11 bases between them. CDR3 in DNA: TGCAGCGTTCGGGTGGTGGGTGAAGCTTTCTTT. It translates to CSVRVVGEAFF.

The rearrangement joins TRBV27 to TRBJ2-1; D is unclear. V was cut by 0 bases and J by 3 bases, with 9 bases left in between. This CDR3 is 15 amino acids long. Germline lookup yields CDR1 MNHEY and CDR2 SMNVEV (reference sequence). The CDR3 region is CASSLSLEVYNEQFF. The CDR3 coding sequence is TGTGCCAGCAGTTTATCCCTAGAGGTCTACAATGAGCAGTTCTTC.

The chain joins TRBV29-1 to TRBJ2-7; a possible D gene is TRBD2 (5 bases). V was cut by 4 bases and J by 1 base, with 8 bases left in between. CDR3 length: 12 amino acids. Germline CDR1 reads SQVTM; CDR2 reads ANQGSEA. DNA of the CDR3: TGCAGCGTTGCTAGCAGATCCTACGAGCAGTACTTC. Translation: CSVASRSYEQYF.

V usage is TRBV5-4 and J usage is TRBJ2-4; 10 bases are shared with TRBD2. The CDR3 is made up of 16 amino acids. CDR1 and CDR2 (germline): SGHNT, YYREEE (reference sequence). Trimming took 1 base from V and 8 from J; bases not matched to a gene: 9. CDR3 DNA: TGTGCCAGCAGCTTGCAGCTAGCGGGAGTTGGGGACATTCAGTACTTC. It translates to CASSLQLAGVGDIQYF.

J is TRBJ2-7 and V is TRBV21-1; the table's D call of TRBD1 was not tested on the DNA. TRBV21-1 counts as a pseudogene. The CDR3 extends over 15 amino acids. CDR3 loop: CASSKGEQGGYEQYF. The CDR3 DNA sequence: TGTGCCAGCAGCAAAGGGGAACAGGGGGGCTACGAGCAGTACTTC.

The V gene is TRBV6-6, the J gene TRBJ2-7; the D gene is possibly TRBD1 (6 bases). The CDR3 totals 15 residues. V gave up 0 bases and J gave up 3 bases, with 12 bases separating them. Germline V gene sequence: CDR1 MNHNY, CDR2 SVGAGI (reference sequence). This CDR3 reads CASSYSGTGFYEQYF. CDR3 sequence (DNA): TGTGCCAGCAGTTACTCGGGTACAGGGTTCTACGAGCAGTACTTC.

This clone was seen only once. This chain connects TRBV5-8 to TRBJ1-1; TRBD1 is a possible D gene (5 bases). Trimming removed 0 bases from V and 11 bases from J, with 8 bases in between. Germline assignment: CDR1 SGHTS and CDR2 YDEGEE. The CDR3 loop spans 11 amino acids. CDR3 region: CASSLEGSAFF. For the CDR3, the DNA is TGTGCCAGCAGCTTGGAGGGGTCCGCTTTCTTT. Using reference TRBV5-8 and TRBJ1-1 for the parts outside the CDR3, the full variable domain is EAGVTQSPTHLIKTRGQQATLRCSPISGHTSVYWYQQALGLGLQFLLWYDEGEERNRGNFPPRFSGRQFPNYSSELNVNALELEDSALYLCASSLEGSAFFGQGTRLTVV.

V usage is TRBV7-2 and J usage is TRBJ2-5; TRBD2 agrees at 8 bases. Losses at the gene ends were 2 bases for V and 5 bases for J; bases not matched to a gene: 7. This CDR3 spans 15 amino acids. Germline V gives CDR1 SGHTA, CDR2 FQGNSA. CDR3 sequence: CASSLRGLVGETQYF. The CDR3 DNA sequence: TGTGCCAGCAGCTTAAGGGGACTAGTGGGGGAGACCCAGTACTTC.

The chain uses TRBV4-1 and TRBJ2-4; no definite D call. The CDR3 has 15 residues. Germline V gene sequence: CDR1 MGHRA, CDR2 YSYEKL. Trimming took 1 base from V and 0 from J, leaving 7 bases between them. The CDR3 region has the DNA TGCGCCAGCAGCCAAGGTCTACTAGCCAAAAACATTCAGTACTTC. This codes for CASSQGLLAKNIQYF.

The chain is built from TRBV5-4 and TRBJ2-7; TRBD1 matches at 9 bases. Per the germline V gene, CDR1 is SGHNT and CDR2 is YYREEE (reference sequence). Trimming at V came to 0 bases and at J to 1 base, leaving 2 bases not matched to a gene. CDR3 length equals 15 residues. This chain's CDR3 is CASSLAGQGSYEQYF. In DNA, the CDR3 is TGTGCCAGCAGCTTGGCGGGACAGGGTTCCTACGAGCAGTACTTC.

This chain uses TRBV7-8 with TRBJ1-3, with a weak D call TRBD1 (6 bases). Looked up from germline, CDR1 is SGHVS and CDR2 is FQNEAQ. Trimming pared 2 bases from V and 2 bases from J, leaving 13 bases between. The CDR3 length is 16 residues. The CDR3 loop reads CASSLMVTGTGNTIYF. The CDR3 region has the DNA TGTGCCAGCAGCTTAATGGTTACAGGGACTGGAAACACCATATATTTT.

This chain uses TRBV27 with TRBJ1-2; D remains ambiguous. Germline CDR1 reads MNHEY; CDR2 reads SMNVEV (reference sequence). This CDR3 is 14 amino acids long. Trimming pared 6 bases from V and 7 bases from J, leaving 18 bases between. Here the CDR3 reads CASRLALGAPGYTF. CDR3 coding DNA: TGTGCCAGCAGACTGGCCCTGGGAGCGCCTGGCTACACCTTC.

J is TRBJ2-4 and V is TRBV29-1, with D hard to call. Germline assignment: CDR1 SQVTM and CDR2 ANQGSEA. Trimming cost V 3 bases and J 0 bases, with 9 bases left between them. The CDR3 extends over 14 amino acids. This CDR3 is CSVEGRLAKNIQYF. The DNA of the CDR3 is TGCAGCGTTGAGGGCAGGTTAGCCAAAAACATTCAGTACTTC.

For this clone: Mismatch with germline at one junction end may stem from a read error. The genes are TRBV14 and TRBJ1-6; the D gene is possibly TRBD1 (5 bases). The length of the CDR3 is 14 residues. The germline gives CDR1 SGHDN, CDR2 FVKESK. The CDR3 protein is CASNQVGRGTPLHF. CDR3 nucleotide sequence: TGTGCCAGCAACCAAGTTGGTCGGGGGACCCCCCTCCACTTT.

The J gene is TRBJ2-7, the V gene TRBV30, with D perhaps TRBD2 (6 bases). V was clipped by 7 bases and J by 3 bases, with 10 bases between them. There are 11 residues in the CDR3. CDR1 and CDR2 from the germline V gene are GTSNPN and SVGIG (reference sequence). In DNA, the CDR3 is TGTGCCTCGGGAGCTAGCTACGAGCAGTACTTC. Translated, it gives CASGASYEQYF.

On this clone itself: Other DNA sequences in this sample translate to the same CDR3. The chain has TRBV5-1 and TRBJ1-5; D gene ambiguous. CDR3 length equals 13 residues. Germline V gives CDR1 SGHRS, CDR2 YFSETQ. Trimming took 1 base from V and 2 from J, leaving 4 bases between them. The CDR3 spells CASSLLGNQPQHF. DNA of the CDR3: TGCGCCAGCAGCTTGCTTGGCAATCAGCCCCAGCATTTT.

For this clone: The sample holds other DNA sequences that translate to the same CDR3. The chain is built from TRBV19 and TRBJ1-3, with D tentatively TRBD1 (5 bases). The germline gives CDR1 LNHDA, CDR2 SQIVND (reference sequence). The CDR3 has 14 amino acids. V was trimmed by 4 bases and J by 3 bases, leaving 10 bases between them. DNA of the CDR3: TGTGCCAGTAGTACCCAGGGTCTTGGAAACACCATATATTTT. It translates to CASSTQGLGNTIYF. Based on the CDR3 plus reference TRBV19 and TRBJ1-3, the full variable domain is DGGITQSPKYLFRKEGQNVTLSCEQNLNHDAMYWYRQDPGQGLRLIYYSQIVNDFQKGDIAEGYSVSREKKESFPLTVTSAQKNPTAFYLCASSTQGLGNTIYFGEGSWLTVV.

V is TRBV18 and J is TRBJ1-2; D ambiguous. Germline V gives CDR1 KGHSH, CDR2 LQKENI. CDR3 length: 15 residues. The V and J ends lost 3 bases and 2 bases respectively, with 13 bases between them. Here the CDR3 reads CASSPLGGENYGYTF. The CDR3 nucleotides read TGTGCCAGCTCACCCTTGGGTGGGGAGAACTATGGCTACACCTTC.

The chain combines TRBV19 with TRBJ2-1; tentatively, D is TRBD1 (6 bases). Trimming took off 4 bases at V and 4 bases at J, with 8 bases between the two ends. This CDR3 has 13 residues. Germline V lookup: CDR1 LNHDA, CDR2 SQIVND (reference sequence). The CDR3 DNA reads as TGTGCCAGTAGTAAGGACAGATACAATGAGCAGTTCTTC. Protein: CASSKDRYNEQFF.

V gene TRBV2 combines with J gene TRBJ2-5, with D possibly being TRBD1 (5 bases). The last part of the DNA fits TRBJ2-7 better; the J call may be wrong. Germline V CDR1 and CDR2: SNHLY, FYNNEI. The CDR3 sequence is 12 residues long. The CDR3 DNA follows: TGTGCCAGCAGCGGAACAGGCTCCGAGCAGTACTTC. Translating it yields CASSGTGSEQYF.

CDR3 loop: CASSQEAGQVGRGRNTEAFF. The CDR3 DNA follows: TGTGCCAGCAGCCAAGAGGCGGGACAGGTGGGTCGTGGGAGGAACACTGAAGCTTTCTTT. The chain links TRBV4-2 to TRBJ1-1, with 8 bases lining up with TRBD1. From germline, CDR1 is LGHNA and CDR2 YNFKEQ. The length of the CDR3 is 20 residues. With V trimmed by 0 bases and J by 1 base, 16 bases remained unmatched.

The chain combines TRBV7-2 with TRBJ2-4; D call uncertain. The CDR3 has 11 amino acids. Germline CDR1 and CDR2: SGHTA and FQGNSA. V was pared by 5 bases and J by 6 bases, with 5 bases between. The CDR3 nucleotides are TGTGCCAGCAGCCCTTCAAACATTCAGTACTTC. Translated: CASSPSNIQYF.